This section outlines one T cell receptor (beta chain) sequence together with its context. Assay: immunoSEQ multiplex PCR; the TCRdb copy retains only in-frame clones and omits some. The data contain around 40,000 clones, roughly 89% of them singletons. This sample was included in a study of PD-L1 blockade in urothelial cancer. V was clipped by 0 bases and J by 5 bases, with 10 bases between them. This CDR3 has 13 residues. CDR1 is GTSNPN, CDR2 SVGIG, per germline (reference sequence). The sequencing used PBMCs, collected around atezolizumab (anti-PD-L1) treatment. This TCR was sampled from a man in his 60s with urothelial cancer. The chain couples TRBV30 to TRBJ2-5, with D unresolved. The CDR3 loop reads CAWSVSGAETQYF. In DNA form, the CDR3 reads TGTGCCTGGAGTGTATCCGGTGCCGAGACCCAGTACTTC.